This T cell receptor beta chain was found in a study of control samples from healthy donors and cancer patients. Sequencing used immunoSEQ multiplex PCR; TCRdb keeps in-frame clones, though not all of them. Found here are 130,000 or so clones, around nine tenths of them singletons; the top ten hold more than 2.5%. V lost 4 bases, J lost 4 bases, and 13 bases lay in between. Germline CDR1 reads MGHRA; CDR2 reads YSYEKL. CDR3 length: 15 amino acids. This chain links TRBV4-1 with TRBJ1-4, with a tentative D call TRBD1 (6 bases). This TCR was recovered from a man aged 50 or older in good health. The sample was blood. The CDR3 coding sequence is TGCGCCAGCAGCCGAAATGGACAGCGTAATGAAAAACTGTTTTTT. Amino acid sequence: CASSRNGQRNEKLFF.